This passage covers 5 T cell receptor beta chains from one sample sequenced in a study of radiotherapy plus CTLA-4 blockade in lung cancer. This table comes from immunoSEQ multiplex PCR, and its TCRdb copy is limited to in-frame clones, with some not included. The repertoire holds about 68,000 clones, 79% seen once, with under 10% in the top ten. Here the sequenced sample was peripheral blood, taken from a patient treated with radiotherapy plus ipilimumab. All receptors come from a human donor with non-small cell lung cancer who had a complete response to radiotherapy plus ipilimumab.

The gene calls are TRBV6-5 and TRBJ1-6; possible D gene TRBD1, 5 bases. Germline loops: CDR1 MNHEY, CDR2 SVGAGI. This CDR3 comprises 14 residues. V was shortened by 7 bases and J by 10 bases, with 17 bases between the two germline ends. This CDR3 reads CASTFRSGASPLHF. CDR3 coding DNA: TGTGCCAGCACTTTTAGATCCGGGGCCTCACCCCTCCACTTT.

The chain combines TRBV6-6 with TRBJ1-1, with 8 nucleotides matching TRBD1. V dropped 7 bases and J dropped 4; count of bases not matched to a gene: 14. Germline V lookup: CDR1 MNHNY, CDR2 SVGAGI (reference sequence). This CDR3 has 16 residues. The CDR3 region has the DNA TGTGCCAGCACCCGAGGACAGGGAGGGTCGGTCACTGAAGCTTTCTTT. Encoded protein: CASTRGQGGSVTEAFF.

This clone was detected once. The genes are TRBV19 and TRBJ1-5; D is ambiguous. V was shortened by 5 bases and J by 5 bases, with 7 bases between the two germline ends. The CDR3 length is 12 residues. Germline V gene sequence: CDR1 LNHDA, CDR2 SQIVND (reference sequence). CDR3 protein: CASSPQDQPQHF. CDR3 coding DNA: TGTGCCAGTAGTCCCCAGGATCAGCCCCAGCATTTT. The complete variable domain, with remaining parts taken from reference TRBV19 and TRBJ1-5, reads DGGITQSPKYLFRKEGQNVTLSCEQNLNHDAMYWYRQDPGQGLRLIYYSQIVNDFQKGDIAEGYSVSREKKESFPLTVTSAQKNPTAFYLCASSPQDQPQHFGDGTRLSIL.

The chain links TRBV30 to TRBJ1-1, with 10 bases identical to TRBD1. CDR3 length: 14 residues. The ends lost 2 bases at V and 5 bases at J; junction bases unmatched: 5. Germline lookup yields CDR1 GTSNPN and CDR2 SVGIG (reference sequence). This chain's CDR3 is CAWSRTGGMTEAFF. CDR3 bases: TGTGCCTGGAGTCGGACAGGGGGTATGACTGAAGCTTTCTTT.

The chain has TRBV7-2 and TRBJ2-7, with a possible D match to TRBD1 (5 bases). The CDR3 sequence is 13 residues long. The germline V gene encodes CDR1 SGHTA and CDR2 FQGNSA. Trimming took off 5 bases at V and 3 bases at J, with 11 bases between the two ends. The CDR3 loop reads CASSRQKFYEQYF. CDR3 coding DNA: TGTGCCAGCAGCCGACAGAAATTCTACGAGCAGTACTTC.